The 14 T cell receptor beta chains in this list originate from one sample, sequenced in a study of T cells in Graves' hyperthyroidism and ophthalmopathy. From RNA transcripts, TCR beta CDR3 regions were amplified. The TCR CDR3 first-round RT-PCR relied on the HTBI primer set. TCRdb re-analysed the multiplex PCR reads in MiXCR, keeping a single row per CDR3 protein. The data show some 400,000 distinct CDR3 sequences, approximately 13% seen once. The sequencing sample was made of blood. These receptors all come from a man aged 30 to 45 with Graves' hyperthyroidism that later progressed to Graves' ophthalmopathy.

The sample holds a few counts of this clonotype. The chain carries TRBV11-3 and TRBJ2-5; D perhaps matches TRBD2 (5 bases). Trimming shortened V by 3 bases and J by 5 bases, and 22 bases separated the two germline ends. CDR3 length equals 17 residues. Germline assignment: CDR1 SGHNT and CDR2 YENEEA. The CDR3 bases are TGTGCCAGCAGCTTTGTGGGAAGCGGAAACTCCATCGAGACCCAGTACTTC. This translates into CASSFVGSGNSIETQYF.

This clonotype appeared a few times. CDR3 sequence reads: CASSPDGTDYGYTF. In DNA, the CDR3 is TGTGCCAGCTCACCAGATGGGACAGACTATGGCTACACCTTC. The chain recombines TRBV18 with TRBJ1-2; 7 positions match TRBD1. From germline, CDR1 is KGHSH and CDR2 LQKENI. The CDR3 has 14 residues. With V trimmed by 2 bases and J by 3 bases, 3 bases remained unmatched. The variable domain in full, with the rest retrieved from reference TRBV18 and TRBJ1-2, is NAGVMQNPRHLVRRRGQEARLRCSPMKGHSHVYWYRQLPEEGLKFMVYLQKENIIDESGMPKERFSAEFPKEGPSILRIQQVVRGDSAAYFCASSPDGTDYGYTFGSGTRLTVV.

The sample holds many counts of this clonotype. The chain combines TRBV7-8 with TRBJ1-2, with D possibly matching TRBD1 (6 bases). Trimming removed 4 bases from V and 11 bases from J, with 11 bases in between. The CDR3 is 11 amino acids. Per germline, CDR1 SGHVS and CDR2 FQNEAQ. The CDR3 DNA follows: TGTGCCAGCAGCTCCAGACAGGTATACACCTTC. This encodes CASSSRQVYTF.

Ten or more counts support this clonotype. The rearrangement links TRBV12-3 or TRBV12-4 to TRBJ1-4; 10 nucleotides line up with TRBD1. With V trimmed by 6 bases and J by 2 bases, 15 bases remained unmatched. The CDR3 loop spans 19 amino acids. DNA for the CDR3: TGTGCCAGCAGCCTAGCCCGACAGGGGGCGATTTCTACTAATGAAAAACTGTTTTTT. The encoded protein is CASSLARQGAISTNEKLFF.

This clonotype showed up just a few times. V and J are TRBV12-3 or TRBV12-4 and TRBJ1-5; D ambiguous. The CDR3 length is 16 residues. V lost 1 base to trimming and J lost 0 bases, with 10 bases between them. CDR3 coding DNA: TGTGCCAGCAGTTTAGGGGCGCCTTATAGCAATCAGCCCCAGCATTTT. Translating gives CASSLGAPYSNQPQHF.

This clonotype was detected many times. The chain links TRBV2 to TRBJ1-2; D is perhaps TRBD1 (6 bases). V dropped 7 bases and J dropped 0 bases, with 15 bases sitting between them. Germline CDR1 and CDR2: SNHLY and FYNNEI. CDR3 length equals 15 residues. As DNA, the CDR3 is TGTGCCAGCATGCGGGGGCTTAGCTCTAACTATGGCTACACCTTC. This gives the protein CASMRGLSSNYGYTF.

The table lists this clonotype with many counts. V usage is TRBV2 and J usage is TRBJ2-2; 7 bases fit TRBD1. Germline values: CDR1 SNHLY, CDR2 FYNNEI. Losses at the gene ends were 5 bases for V and 7 bases for J; bases not matched to a gene: 13. The CDR3 contains 16 residues. The chain's CDR3 is CASSPPPGQSGGELFF. For the CDR3, the DNA is TGTGCCAGCAGTCCTCCCCCGGGACAGTCGGGCGGGGAGCTGTTTTTT. The entire variable domain, with the rest obtained from reference TRBV2 and TRBJ2-2, is as follows: EPEVTQTPSHQVTQMGQEVILRCVPISNHLYFYWYRQILGQKVEFLVSFYNNEISEKSEIFDDQFSVERPDGSNFTLKIRSTKLEDSAMYFCASSPPPGQSGGELFFGEGSRLTVL.

This chain joins TRBV20-1 and TRBJ2-5; possibly TRBD2 for D (6 bases). Germline assignment: CDR1 DFQATT and CDR2 SNEGSKA (reference sequence). The CDR3 sequence is 14 residues long. V was shortened by 4 bases and J by 3 bases, with 15 bases between the two germline ends. The CDR3 region is CSAIDAGREETQYF. In nucleotides, the CDR3 is TGCAGTGCTATCGATGCGGGACGGGAAGAGACCCAGTACTTC.

In the case of this clonotype: A clone one base away is much larger, so this may be a read error. J is TRBJ2-2 and V is TRBV11-2, with 7 bases fitting TRBD2. This CDR3 has 16 residues. Trimming cost V 6 bases and J 4 bases; bases outside gene matches: 11. Germline-derived CDR1 and CDR2 are SGHAT and FQNNGV. CDR3 nucleotide sequence: TGTGCCAGCAGGTTCTCTGCGGGGGAGGGCACCGGGGAGCTGTTTTTT. Translated, it gives CASRFSAGEGTGELFF.

The rearrangement uses TRBV30 and TRBJ2-4; TRBD1 or TRBD2 may be the D gene (6 bases each). The germline V and J ends were trimmed by 1 base and 9 bases, with 13 bases remaining between them. The CDR3 has 13 residues. The V gene's germline CDR1 is GTSNPN and CDR2 SVGIG (reference sequence). In nucleotides, the CDR3 is TGTGCCTGGAGTGGGGGGCCCGGGGGCATTCAGTACTTC. It yields the protein CAWSGGPGGIQYF.

This clonotype has a handful of counts. The rearrangement uses TRBV12-3 or TRBV12-4 and TRBJ2-1; D gene ambiguous. The V end lost 5 bases, the J end lost 8 bases, and 7 bases lay between the germline ends. This CDR3 has 11 residues. CDR3 region: CASSRADEQFF. The CDR3 DNA is TGTGCCAGCAGTAGGGCTGATGAGCAGTTCTTC.

This clonotype was picked up a small number of times. A much larger clone lies one base from this, so it may be a read error. The chain employs TRBV5-1 and TRBJ1-1; D is unclear. The CDR3 runs to 14 residues. V gave up 4 bases and J gave up 3 bases, with 13 bases separating them. Germline assignment: CDR1 SGHRS and CDR2 YFSETQ. CDR3 bases: TGCGCCAGCAGCAGGGCCAGTAGACACACTGAAGCTTTCTTT. This codes for CASSRASRHTEAFF.

This chain uses TRBV7-6 with TRBJ2-2; the D is unclear. The CDR3 consists of 11 residues. CDR1 and CDR2 from the germline V gene are SGHVS and FNYEAQ. V lost 5 bases to trimming and J lost 5 bases, with 3 bases between them. CDR3: CASSQTGELFF. As DNA, the CDR3 is TGTGCCAGCAGCCAGACCGGGGAGCTGTTTTTT.

This clonotype was seen ten or more times. DNA of the CDR3: TGTGCCAGCAGTCCCGGTGACAGTAATGAAAAACTGTTTTTT. Residues: CASSPGDSNEKLFF. The chain couples TRBV6-1 to TRBJ1-4; a possible D gene is TRBD1 (5 bases). The CDR3 has 14 amino acids. The germline V gene has CDR1 MNHNS and CDR2 SASEGT. V was shortened by 5 bases and J by 4 bases, with 11 bases between the two germline ends.